This T cell receptor beta chain was retrieved from a study of T cells in narcolepsy. In the study overall: Enrolled donors included narcolepsy type 1 or type 2 patients and healthy controls.

Study conclusions and caveats: HCRT-specific and TRIB2-specific autoreactive clonotypes appeared among same-patient CSF and blood CD4+ clonotypes. Some memory CD4+ repertoires had no autoreactive clone sequences. Blood of same and different patients, but not healthy controls, reportedly held recurring autoreactive clonotypes.

Assay used: immunoSEQ multiplex PCR; TCRdb lists only in-frame clones, some missing. This repertoire shows tens of thousands of clones, 75% to 90% found once; its top ten account for 1% to 1.2%. Trimming removed 1 base from V and 5 bases from J; junction bases left unmatched: 5. CDR3 size: 16 residues. The germline gives CDR1 MGHRA, CDR2 YSYEKL. This clone was picked up one time. The antigen is not known. The origin of this receptor is a human donor in good health. V and J are TRBV4-1 and TRBJ2-5; 12 bases are shared with TRBD2. Sequenced sample: memory (CD45RA-) CD4+ T cells from blood. CDR3 region: CASSQVSGLAGETQYF. The CDR3 coding sequence is TGCGCCAGCAGCCAAGTCTCGGGACTAGCGGGTGAGACCCAGTACTTC.